This TCR beta chain comes out of a study of T cell repertoires in cytomegalovirus infection (dated by TCRdb to about 2019). Study-wide context: Alongside well-studied HLA-B-restricted epitopes, the peptide stimulations were aimed at recently identified HLA-C-restricted CMV epitopes, whose presentation resists viral immunomodulation. Donor HLA type was relevant to the analysis, as public TCR beta signatures indicated carriage of CMV infection together with the matching HLA type. Findings and caveats that apply to the study as a whole: The ex vivo response was dominated by HLA-C-restricted CMV-specific TCR beta clonotypes, which also provided the single most frequent clonotype in two of eight donors. In both this cohort and an independent cohort of over 350 donors, the cumulative frequency of public TCR beta family members distinguished carriers of CMV infection plus the relevant HLA type.

To note about this clonotype: Its antigen is currently not known. Per-base quality was not reported, and no clone a single base away is much larger than it.

Sequencer: Illumina HiSeq 1500. TCRdb passed the public sequencing reads through fastp at Q25 and MiXCR, retaining productive beta sequences. Rows with one shared CDR3 protein collapse into an entry with the most common genes and DNA. This sample is represented by about 890,000 distinct CDR3 sequences; roughly 30% of them were singletons. The top ten clones comprise about 14% of the sample. What this sample's treatment or condition label stands for: in vitro stimulation with specific CMV peptide epitopes to enrich CMV-specific T cells. The material was cultured CD8+ T cells from PBMCs, obtained from culture after CMV antigen stimulation. The sequence was collected from a human donor in good health (CMV status not recorded). Some clones in this sample may be carry-over from other donors' samples.

The CDR3 region has the sequence CASSDPLGLAGAFQETQYF. The nucleotide sequence is TGTGCCAGCAGTGACCCTTTAGGACTAGCGGGGGCTTTCCAAGAGACCCAGTACTTC. The sequence is built from TRBV2 and TRBJ2-5, with 13 central nucleotides matching TRBD2. CDR1 and CDR2, per the germline V gene, are SNHLY and FYNNEI. After removal of 3 bases from V and 1 base from J, the junction retains 11 bases not matched to a gene. Measured from the cysteine to the phenylalanine, the CDR3 is 19 residues long. The kept DNA is CDR3 alone, 57 bases in frame from the first base.